This entry lists 2 T cell receptor beta chains sequenced from one sample in a study of T and B cells in COVID-19 patients. Blood genomic DNA input for TRB amplification was roughly 250-550 ng. Multiplex PCR with BIOMED2 TRB-A/B primer pools amplified TRB rearrangements. Via MiXCR, TCRdb re-called the multiplex PCR reads, giving one row per CDR3 protein. Of roughly 27,000 distinct CDR3 sequences in the sample, less than 35% are singletons; the top ten hold 1.7%. The material sequenced was blood. The receptors originated from a human donor who had recovered from COVID-19.

This clonotype occurred a few times. J is TRBJ1-3 and V is TRBV10-3; D is unclear. The germline V gene encodes CDR1 ENHRY and CDR2 SYGVKD. Deletions cut 2 bases from V and 4 bases from J, with 12 bases between. The CDR3 length is 15 residues. In nucleotides, the CDR3 is TGTGCCATCAGTGAGGTTTCGGGCAGGGGAAACACCATATATTTT. It specifies CAISEVSGRGNTIYF.

A few counts support this clonotype. The rearrangement uses TRBV6-2 or TRBV6-3 and TRBJ1-5; no clear D. Germline V gene lookup returns CDR1 MNHEY and CDR2 SVGEGT. The germline V and J ends were trimmed by 2 bases and 10 bases, with 18 bases remaining between them. The CDR3 length is 15 residues. The CDR3, as DNA: TGTGCCAGCAGTTACACCTACACCCCTGGAGCCCCCCAGCATTTT. Translated: CASSYTYTPGAPQHF.